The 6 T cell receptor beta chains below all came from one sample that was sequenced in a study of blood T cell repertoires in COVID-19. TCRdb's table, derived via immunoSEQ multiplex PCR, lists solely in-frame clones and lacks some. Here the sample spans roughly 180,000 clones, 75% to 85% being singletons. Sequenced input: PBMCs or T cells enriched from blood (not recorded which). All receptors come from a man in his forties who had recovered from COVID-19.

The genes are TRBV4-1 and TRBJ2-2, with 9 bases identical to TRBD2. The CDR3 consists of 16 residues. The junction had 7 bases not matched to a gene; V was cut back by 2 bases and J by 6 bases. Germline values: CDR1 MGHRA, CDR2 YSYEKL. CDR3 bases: TGCGCCAGCAGCCAACCTCCGGGACTAGCAGCCGGGGAGCTGTTTTTT. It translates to CASSQPPGLAAGELFF.

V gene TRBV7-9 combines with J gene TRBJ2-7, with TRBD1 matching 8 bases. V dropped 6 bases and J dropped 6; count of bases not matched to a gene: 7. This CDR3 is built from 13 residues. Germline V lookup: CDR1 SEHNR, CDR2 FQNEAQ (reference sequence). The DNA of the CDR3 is TGTGCCAGCAGACTACTGACAGGGGCCGAGCAGTACTTC. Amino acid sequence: CASRLLTGAEQYF.

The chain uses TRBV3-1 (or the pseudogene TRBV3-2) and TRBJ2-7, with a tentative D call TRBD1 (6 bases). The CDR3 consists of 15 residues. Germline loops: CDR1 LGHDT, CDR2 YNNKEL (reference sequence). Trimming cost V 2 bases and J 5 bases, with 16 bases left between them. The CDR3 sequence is CASSQSTGYVHEQYF. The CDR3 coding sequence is TGTGCCAGCAGCCAATCAACAGGGTATGTCCACGAGCAGTACTTC.

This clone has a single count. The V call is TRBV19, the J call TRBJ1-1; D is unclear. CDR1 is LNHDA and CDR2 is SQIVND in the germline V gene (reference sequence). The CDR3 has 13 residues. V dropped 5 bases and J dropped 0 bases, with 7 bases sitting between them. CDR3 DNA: TGTGCCAGTAGTGCCACAATGAACACTGAAGCTTTCTTT. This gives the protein CASSATMNTEAFF.

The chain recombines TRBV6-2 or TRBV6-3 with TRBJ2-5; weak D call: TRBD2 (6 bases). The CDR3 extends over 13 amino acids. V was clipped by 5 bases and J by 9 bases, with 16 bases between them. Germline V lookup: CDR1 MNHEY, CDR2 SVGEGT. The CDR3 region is CASSTRDLGAQYF. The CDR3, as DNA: TGTGCCAGCAGTACGCGGGACCTCGGGGCCCAGTACTTC.

CDR3 sequence reads: CAKLQGNNSPLHF. The CDR3 nucleotides are TGTGCCAAGCTTCAGGGTAATAATTCACCCCTCCACTTT. The chain uses TRBV2 and TRBJ1-6, with D perhaps matching TRBD1 (5 bases). Trimming shortened V by 10 bases and J by 5 bases, and 12 bases separated the two germline ends. The CDR3 covers 13 residues. Germline CDR1 reads SNHLY; CDR2 reads FYNNEI. The full variable domain, its missing parts supplied by reference TRBV2 and TRBJ1-6, is EPEVTQTPSHQVTQMGQEVILRCVPISNHLYFYWYRQILGQKVEFLVSFYNNEISEKSEIFDDQFSVERPDGSNFTLKIRSTKLEDSAMYFCAKLQGNNSPLHFGNGTRLTVT.